A selection of T cell receptor beta chains follows, all from one sample in a study of shared clonotypes between healthy human individuals. Profiling relied on immunoSEQ multiplex PCR, and the TCRdb table lists in-frame clones only, not all of them. The table records 600,000 to 800,000 clones, around 70% of them present only once. The source material was memory CD4+ T cells sorted from blood. Receptors originate from a woman in her 30s in good health. CDR3s include the opening cysteine and the closing phenylalanine or tryptophan.

V,CDR3
TRBV19,CASSDRGRGTEAFF
TRBV28,CASSSRQAEFF
TRBV5-6,CASSSPGQNYGYTF
TRBV6-6,CASRHGLAAPYEQYF
TRBV5-1,CASSSGTGGTEAFF
TRBV30,CAWNPTGYNSPLHF
TRBV14,CASSLTTNQPQHF
TRBV27,CASSFRRAGYNEQFF
TRBV2,CASSDSTSAREQFF
TRBV6-6,CASSYSPTGETQYF
TRBV2,CASRSTGFNEQYF
TRBV19,CASESGGSGNTIYF
TRBV6-4,CASRLDGRRGTEAFF
TRBV28,CASRPQGMLNEQFF
TRBV28,CASRPGGGHTEAFF
TRBV29-1,CSVAGLAVPTDTQYF
TRBV10-3,CAISDGGNTEAFF
TRBV6-5,CASSRTSNTEAFF
TRBV6-1,CASTNYRDSTYEQYF
TRBV2,CASKWTGGNSPLHF
TRBV29-1,CSVHTGYYGYTF
TRBV28,CASTSNEKLFF
TRBV19,CASSIVGTYTGELFF
TRBV5-4,CASSLGNRDYEQYF
TRBV10-2,CASSELSQALHF
TRBV2,CASRQRDKNYEQYF
TRBV28,CASSRAGSYEQYF
TRBV5-4,CASSLGMGPGSYEQYF
TRBV7-2,CASSQGPRRRDYSDTQYF
TRBV6-1,CASTARPNTEAFF
TRBV6-5,CASSLWRVGYGYTF
TRBV5-1,CASSLASGAWGDTQYF
TRBV6-6,CASSYPSGPQHF
TRBV25-1,CASSVQGAGGELFF
TRBV5-4,CASSSGLAGGEFF
TRBV5-1,CASSLEAQGGTNNEQFF
TRBV5-1,CASSYGTSGNQETQYF
TRBV27,CASSPLTGRSYNEQFF
TRBV5-1,CASSLGLAGRAFTYEQYF
TRBV19,CASRGGTSGSDEQFF
TRBV6-1,CASKRQYQETQYF
TRBV5-4,CASSLAGSGTKTQYF
TRBV4-1,CASSQVGQQETQYF
TRBV4-1,CASSRKREKVGDTQYF
TRBV7-8,CASSLFVNQPQHF
TRBV6-1,CASRGTGWNTGELFF
TRBV28,CASSKQGDTGELFF
TRBV27,CASSYYNQETQYF
TRBV6-1,CASTRAGETDTQYF
TRBV4-2,CASSQDSSYEQYF